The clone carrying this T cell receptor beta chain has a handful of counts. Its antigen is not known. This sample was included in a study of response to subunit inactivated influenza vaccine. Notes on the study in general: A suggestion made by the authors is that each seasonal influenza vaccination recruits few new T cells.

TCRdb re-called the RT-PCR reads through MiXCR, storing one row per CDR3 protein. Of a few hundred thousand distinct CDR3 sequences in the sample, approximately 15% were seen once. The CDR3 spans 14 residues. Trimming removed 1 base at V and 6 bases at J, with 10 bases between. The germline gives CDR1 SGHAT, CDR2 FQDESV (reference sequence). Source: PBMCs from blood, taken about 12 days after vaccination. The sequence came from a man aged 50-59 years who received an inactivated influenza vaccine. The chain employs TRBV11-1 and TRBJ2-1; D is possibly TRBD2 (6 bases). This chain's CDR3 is CASSLELAVNEQFF. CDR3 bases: TGTGCCAGCAGCTTAGAGTTAGCGGTCAATGAGCAGTTCTTC.